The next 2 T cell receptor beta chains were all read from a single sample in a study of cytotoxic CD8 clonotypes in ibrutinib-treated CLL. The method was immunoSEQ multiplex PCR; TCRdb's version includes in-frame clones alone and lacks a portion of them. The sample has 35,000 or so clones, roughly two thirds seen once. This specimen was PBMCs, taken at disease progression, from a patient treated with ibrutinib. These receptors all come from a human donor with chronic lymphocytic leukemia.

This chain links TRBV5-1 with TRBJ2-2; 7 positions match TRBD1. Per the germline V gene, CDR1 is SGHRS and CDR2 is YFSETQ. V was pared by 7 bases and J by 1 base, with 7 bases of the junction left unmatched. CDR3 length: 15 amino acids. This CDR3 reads CASGQDPVNTGELFF. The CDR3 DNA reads TGCGCCAGCGGACAGGACCCTGTGAACACCGGGGAGCTGTTTTTT.

CDR3 residues: CASGGAESYNEQFF. The CDR3 DNA reads TGCGCCAGCGGGGGGGCCGAATCCTACAATGAGCAGTTCTTC. The chain combines TRBV5-1 with TRBJ2-1, with a tentative D call TRBD2 (7 bases). Per germline, CDR1 SGHRS and CDR2 YFSETQ. V was shortened by 7 bases and J by 1 base, with 12 bases between the two germline ends. The CDR3 runs to 14 residues.